A single sample is the source of the 28 T cell receptor beta chains below, sequenced in a study of cytotoxic CD8 clonotypes in ibrutinib-treated CLL. The table came from immunoSEQ multiplex PCR; TCRdb's copy has only in-frame clones and leaves some out. This sample has around 15,000 clones; about two thirds occur once, and the top ten carry about 18%. The sample here was PBMCs, taken before ibrutinib treatment. These receptors all come from a human donor with chronic lymphocytic leukemia.

The chain couples TRBV29-1 to TRBJ2-7; TRBD2 might be the D (6 bases). Trimming stripped 4 bases from V and 6 bases from J, with 13 bases between. CDR1 and CDR2 (germline): SQVTM, ANQGSEA. CDR3 length: 12 amino acids. CDR3 coding DNA: TGCAGCGTTGTGGAGGGGAAGGGCGAGCAGTACTTC. It specifies CSVVEGKGEQYF.

This clone was found a few times. The V gene is TRBV6-7, the J gene TRBJ1-1, with D uncertain. TRBV6-7 is noted as an ORF with a role that remains uncertain. CDR3 size: 11 residues. V shed 9 bases and J shed 4 bases, with 9 bases lying between them. CDR3 loop: CASQRATEAFF. CDR3 nucleotides: TGTGCCAGTCAGAGGGCCACTGAAGCTTTCTTT.

The chain recombines TRBV10-1 with TRBJ2-7, with D tentatively TRBD1 (6 bases). There are 16 residues in the CDR3. Trimming pared 1 base from V and 0 bases from J, leaving 13 bases between. CDR1 is WNHNN, CDR2 SYGVQD, per germline (reference sequence). CDR3 sequence reads: CASSEWQGSSSYEQYF. Here the CDR3 DNA reads TGCGCCAGCAGTGAGTGGCAGGGGTCATCCTCCTACGAGCAGTACTTC.

This clone was observed once. The chain uses TRBV5-5 and TRBJ1-2, with 7 bases matching TRBD1. CDR1 is SGHKS, CDR2 YYEKEE, per germline (reference sequence). This CDR3 region has 13 residues. With V trimmed by 6 bases and J by 3 bases, 5 bases remained unmatched. CDR3 nucleotides: TGTGCCAGCACCCCAGGGGGAGACTATGGCTACACCTTC. Translating gives CASTPGGDYGYTF.

A few counts support this clone. V is TRBV18 and J is TRBJ2-5; possibly TRBD1 or TRBD2 for D (6 bases each). Germline V gene lookup returns CDR1 KGHSH and CDR2 LQKENI. Trimming cost V 8 bases and J 5 bases, with 24 bases left between them. The CDR3 totals 16 residues. CDR3 nucleotides: TGTGCCAGCACGAAAGTTAAACGAAGGGGGGCTGAGACCCAGTACTTC. Its protein product is CASTKVKRRGAETQYF.

This clone turned up a few times. The chain links TRBV6-4 to TRBJ2-3; unclear D gene. V gave up 0 bases and J gave up 0 bases, with 7 bases separating them. The germline V gene encodes CDR1 MRHNA and CDR2 SNTAGT. The CDR3 runs to 15 residues. Here the CDR3 reads CASSDSLGSTDTQYF. CDR3 bases: TGTGCCAGCAGTGACTCGCTGGGGAGCACAGATACGCAGTATTTT.

The rearrangement uses TRBV7-2 and TRBJ1-4, with no clear D. The CDR3 is 15 residues long. Germline assignment: CDR1 SGHTA and CDR2 FQGNSA. The V end lost 1 base, the J end lost 10 bases, and 16 bases lay between the germline ends. CDR3 nucleotide sequence: TGTGCCAGCAGCTTAGAAGGCGGGTCTCGGGGAAAACTGTTTTTT. Encoded protein: CASSLEGGSRGKLFF. The variable domain in full, completed from reference TRBV7-2 and TRBJ1-4, reads GAGVSQSPSNKVTEKGKDVELRCDPISGHTALYWYRQSLGQGLEFLIYFQGNSAPDKSGLPSDRFSAERTGGSVSTLTIQRTQQEDSAVYLCASSLEGGSRGKLFFGSGTQLSVL.

The chain couples TRBV19 to TRBJ2-1; TRBD1 aligns across 8 bases. This CDR3 comprises 14 residues. From germline, CDR1 is LNHDA and CDR2 SQIVND (reference sequence). V lost 6 bases, J lost 5 bases, and 6 bases stayed unmatched. CDR3 nucleotides: TGTGCCAGTAGGGGCAGGGGGCGCGACAATGAGCAGTTCTTC. Amino acids: CASRGRGRDNEQFF.

The chain combines TRBV27 with TRBJ2-5; D call uncertain. Looked up from germline, CDR1 is MNHEY and CDR2 is SMNVEV (reference sequence). This CDR3 has 14 residues. Trimming cost V 5 bases and J 0 bases, with 10 bases left between them. The CDR3 coding sequence is TGTGCCAGCAGTCGTAACGGGTACCAAGAGACCCAGTACTTC. It codes for CASSRNGYQETQYF.

The chain is built from TRBV30 and TRBJ1-6, with D hard to call. V was pared by 1 base and J by 2 bases, with 15 bases between. The CDR3 spans 17 residues. Germline CDR1 GTSNPN, CDR2 SVGIG (reference sequence). The CDR3 bases are TGTGCCTGGAGTGAAGGAGGGAGCAGGCCCTATAATTCACCCCTCCACTTT. Its translation is CAWSEGGSRPYNSPLHF.

The chain uses TRBV6-4 and TRBJ2-5; D perhaps matches TRBD1 (6 bases). V lost 6 bases, J lost 2 bases, and 16 bases lay in between. This CDR3 is built from 15 residues. CDR1 is MRHNA, CDR2 SNTAGT, per germline. The CDR3 is CASRPTGTSQETQYF. CDR3 DNA: TGTGCCAGCAGACCAACCGGGACATCTCAAGAGACCCAGTACTTC.

The chain links TRBV14 to TRBJ1-1; D gene uncertain. This CDR3 region has 13 residues. Germline V gene lookup returns CDR1 SGHDN and CDR2 FVKESK. With 4 bases removed from V and 5 bases from J, the gap between germline ends came to 11 bases. CDR3 nucleotide sequence: TGTGCCAGCAGCCGTCACATTAGTACTGAAGCTTTCTTT. Translated: CASSRHISTEAFF. Looking up the rest from reference TRBV14 and TRBJ1-1 gives the full variable domain: EAGVTQFPSHSVIEKGQTVTLRCDPISGHDNLYWYRRVMGKEIKFLLHFVKESKQDESGMPNNRFLAERTGGTYSTLKVQPAELEDSGVYFCASSRHISTEAFFGQGTRLTVV.

The table lists this clone with a count of one. The chain has TRBV7-3 and TRBJ2-5, with TRBD1 identical over 9 bases. The CDR3 is 20 residues long. Trimming cost V 6 bases and J 4 bases; bases outside gene matches: 24. CDR1 is SGHTA, CDR2 FQGTGA, per germline. For the CDR3, the DNA is TGTGCCAGCAGGGAAACCTCCGGGACAGGGATTGGGGGCGAGGGAGAGACCCAGTACTTC. Residues: CASRETSGTGIGGEGETQYF.

The gene calls are TRBV5-4 and TRBJ2-7, with D perhaps given as TRBD1 or TRBD2 (6 bases each). Trimming removed 0 bases at V and 6 bases at J, with 25 bases between. CDR3 length equals 18 residues. The germline CDR1 and CDR2 sequences are SGHNT and YYREEE (reference sequence). In DNA, the CDR3 is TGTGCCAGCAGCTTGGCGCAGGGACGAGGAGGGGGGAGACGCGAGCAGTACTTC. Translated, it gives CASSLAQGRGGGRREQYF.

This clone occurred a few times. The CDR3 DNA follows: TGCGCCAGCAGCTTACAGGGAATTGATTCACCCCTCCACTTT. This sequence encodes CASSLQGIDSPLHF. This chain links TRBV5-1 with TRBJ1-6, with TRBD1 as a possible D gene (6 bases). The length of the CDR3 is 14 residues. Germline CDR1 and CDR2: SGHRS and YFSETQ. The V end lost 2 bases, the J end lost 8 bases, and 11 bases lay between the germline ends.

This clone was seen a handful of times. The chain joins TRBV5-1 to TRBJ2-2; TRBD1 matches at 11 bases. The CDR3 runs 15 residues. Trimming took 6 bases from V and 4 from J; bases not matched to a gene: 5. Germline CDR1 and CDR2: SGHRS and YFSETQ. The CDR3 bases are TGCGCCAGCAATTTGGACAGGGGGCCCACCGGGGAGCTGTTTTTT. It yields the protein CASNLDRGPTGELFF.

The chain has TRBV5-1 and TRBJ2-3; D gene unclear. The CDR3 length is 11 residues. The germline V gene encodes CDR1 SGHRS and CDR2 YFSETQ. V was pared by 0 bases and J by 4 bases, with 0 bases between. This chain's CDR3 is CASSLADTQYF. The CDR3, as DNA: TGCGCCAGCAGCTTGGCAGATACGCAGTATTTT.

The chain has TRBV30 and TRBJ2-1; the match to TRBD2 covers 9 bases. CDR3 size: 13 residues. Germline CDR1 and CDR2: GTSNPN and SVGIG (reference sequence). Germline trimming cut 3 bases from V and 14 bases from J; bases unmatched to any gene: 11. In DNA form, the CDR3 reads TGTGCCTGGAGCGTGGGAGCGGGGGGCCGGGAGTTCTTC. Its protein is CAWSVGAGGREFF.

The V and J genes are TRBV18 and TRBJ2-5; 8 nucleotides match TRBD1. V was pared by 3 bases and J by 2 bases, with 2 bases of the junction left unmatched. This CDR3 spans 14 amino acids. Per the germline V gene, CDR1 is KGHSH and CDR2 is LQKENI. CDR3 region: CASSPGTGQETQYF. CDR3 in DNA: TGTGCCAGCTCACCGGGGACAGGACAAGAGACCCAGTACTTC.

The chain carries TRBV7-9 and TRBJ1-2; D is ambiguous. The V gene's germline CDR1 is SEHNR and CDR2 FQNEAQ (reference sequence). V was shortened by 1 base and J by 2 bases, with 8 bases between the two germline ends. The CDR3 is 14 residues long. The CDR3 coding sequence is TGTGCCAGCAGCTTAGAGGGATCCAACTATGGCTACACCTTC. Amino acid sequence: CASSLEGSNYGYTF.

The gene calls are TRBV7-9 and TRBJ1-1; 7 bases match TRBD1. The CDR3 sequence is 15 residues long. Germline CDR1 and CDR2: SEHNR and FQNEAQ (reference sequence). Losses at the gene ends were 1 base for V and 1 base for J; bases not matched to a gene: 3. CDR3 in amino acids: CASSLETGWNTEAFF. The CDR3 DNA reads TGTGCCAGCAGCTTAGAGACAGGGTGGAACACTGAAGCTTTCTTT.

The chain joins TRBV7-2 to TRBJ2-3; D gene uncertain. The germline V and J ends were trimmed by 8 bases and 1 base, with 10 bases remaining between them. From germline, CDR1 is SGHTA and CDR2 FQGNSA. The length of the CDR3 is 13 residues. The CDR3 nucleotides are TGTGCCAGCTCGAGGCCGGGCACAGATACGCAGTATTTT. Amino acids: CASSRPGTDTQYF.

The chain links TRBV19 to TRBJ1-1; 9 bases are shared with TRBD1. The germline V gene has CDR1 LNHDA and CDR2 SQIVND (reference sequence). The V gene end was trimmed by 4 bases and the J gene end by 0 bases; junction bases not matched to a gene: 9. The CDR3 runs 17 residues. The CDR3 region is CASSTAGTGRVNTEAFF. CDR3 in DNA: TGTGCCAGTAGTACCGCCGGGACAGGGAGGGTGAACACTGAAGCTTTCTTT. The variable domain in full, completed from reference TRBV19 and TRBJ1-1, reads DGGITQSPKYLFRKEGQNVTLSCEQNLNHDAMYWYRQDPGQGLRLIYYSQIVNDFQKGDIAEGYSVSREKKESFPLTVTSAQKNPTAFYLCASSTAGTGRVNTEAFFGQGTRLTVV.

The V call is TRBV7-9, the J call TRBJ1-2; 9 bases align to TRBD1. CDR1 SEHNR and CDR2 FQNEAQ come from the germline V gene (reference sequence). V lost 5 bases to trimming and J lost 8 bases; unmatched junction nucleotides: 9. The CDR3 spans 14 residues. CDR3 loop: CASSLGTGRGGYTF. CDR3 sequence (DNA): TGTGCCAGCAGCCTCGGGACAGGGAGAGGAGGCTACACCTTC.

This clone occurred once. The genes are TRBV9 and TRBJ2-2; 12 bases line up with TRBD1. From germline, CDR1 is SGDLS and CDR2 YYNGEE. V lost 4 bases, J lost 5 bases, and 6 bases stayed unmatched. The CDR3 loop spans 16 amino acids. CDR3 in DNA: TGTGCCAGCAGCCCGGGACAGGGGGCAGTTACCGGGGAGCTGTTTTTT. It yields the protein CASSPGQGAVTGELFF.

This clone was observed a few times. The chain carries TRBV23-1 and TRBJ1-5; D perhaps matches TRBD1 (5 bases). TRBV23-1 is recorded as an ORF, its role being uncertain. The germline V and J ends were trimmed by 2 bases and 0 bases, with 17 bases remaining between them. This CDR3 contains 18 residues. The CDR3: CASSQASLSGYSNQPQHF. CDR3 DNA: TGCGCCAGCAGTCAAGCATCTCTCTCAGGGTATAGCAATCAGCCCCAGCATTTT.

This chain connects TRBV5-8 to TRBJ1-2, with a tentative D call TRBD1 (5 bases). Germline CDR1 and CDR2: SGHTS and YDEGEE. There are 13 residues in the CDR3. V was shortened by 1 base and J by 3 bases, with 7 bases between the two germline ends. The CDR3, as DNA: TGTGCCAGCAGCTTGAAACAGGACTATGGCTACACCTTC. Translating it yields CASSLKQDYGYTF.

This clone was seen once. The V and J genes are TRBV7-3 and TRBJ2-5; 7 nucleotides agree with TRBD2. Germline trimming cut 5 bases from V and 3 bases from J; bases unmatched to any gene: 3. Germline values: CDR1 SGHTA, CDR2 FQGTGA. This CDR3 is built from 13 residues. CDR3: CASSRSGEETQYF. In nucleotides, the CDR3 is TGTGCCAGCAGCCGAAGCGGGGAAGAGACCCAGTACTTC.